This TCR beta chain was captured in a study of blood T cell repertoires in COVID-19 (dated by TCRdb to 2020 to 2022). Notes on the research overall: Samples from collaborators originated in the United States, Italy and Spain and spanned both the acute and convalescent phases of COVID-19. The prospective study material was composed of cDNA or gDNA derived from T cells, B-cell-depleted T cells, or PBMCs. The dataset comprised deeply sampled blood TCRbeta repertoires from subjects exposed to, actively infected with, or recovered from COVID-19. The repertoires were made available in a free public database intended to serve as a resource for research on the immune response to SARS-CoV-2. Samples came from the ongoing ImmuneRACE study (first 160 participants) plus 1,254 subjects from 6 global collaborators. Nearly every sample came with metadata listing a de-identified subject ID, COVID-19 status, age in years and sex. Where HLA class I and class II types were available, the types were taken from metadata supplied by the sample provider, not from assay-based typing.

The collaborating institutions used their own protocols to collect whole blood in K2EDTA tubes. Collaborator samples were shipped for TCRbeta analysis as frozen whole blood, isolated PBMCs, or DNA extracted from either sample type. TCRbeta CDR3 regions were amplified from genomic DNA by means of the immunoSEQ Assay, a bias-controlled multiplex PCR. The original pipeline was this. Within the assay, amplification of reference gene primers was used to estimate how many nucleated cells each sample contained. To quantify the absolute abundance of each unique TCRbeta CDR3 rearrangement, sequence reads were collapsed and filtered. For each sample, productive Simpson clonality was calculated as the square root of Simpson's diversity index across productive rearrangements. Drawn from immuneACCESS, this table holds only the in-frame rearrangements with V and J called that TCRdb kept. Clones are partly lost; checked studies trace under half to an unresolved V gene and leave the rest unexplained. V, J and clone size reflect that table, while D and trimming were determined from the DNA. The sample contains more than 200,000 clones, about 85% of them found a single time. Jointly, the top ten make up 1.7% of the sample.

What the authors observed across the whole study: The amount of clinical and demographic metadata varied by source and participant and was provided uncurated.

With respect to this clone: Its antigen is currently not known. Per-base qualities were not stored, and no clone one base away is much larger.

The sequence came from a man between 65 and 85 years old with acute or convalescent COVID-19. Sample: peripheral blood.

CDR3 protein: CASRLSVPAYEQYF. The DNA reads TGCGCCAGCAGACTTAGCGTCCCGGCCTACGAGCAGTACTTC. The sequence links TRBV5-1 to TRBJ2-7; the D segment could be TRBD2, given 5 matching bases. Reading from cysteine to phenylalanine, the CDR3 counts 14 amino acids. CDR3 DNA is the only sequence kept; it has 42 bases, read in frame from the first base. From a lookup of the germline V gene, CDR1 and CDR2 are SGHRS and YFSETQ. Trimming removed 5 bases from V and 2 bases from J, leaving 14 bases between the germline ends. The full variable domain, with segments outside the CDR3 supplied by the reference TRBV5-1 and TRBJ2-7 proteins, appears as KAGVTQTPRYLIKTRGQQVTLSCSPISGHRSVSWYQQTPGQGLQFLFEYFSETQRNKGNFPGRFSGRQFSNSRSEMNVSTLELGDSALYLCASRLSVPAYEQYFGPGTRLTVT.